The entry below gives a single T cell receptor beta chain sequence along with its context. As processed by the authors: Cell counts per sample came from amplifying reference gene primers. Clones were read by immunoSEQ multiplex PCR, and TCRdb kept only the in-frame ones, dropping some. That table furnishes V, J and clone size, whereas the DNA furnished D and trimming. The sample has some 330,000 clones; approximately 88% are singletons. The CDR3 covers 14 residues. CDR1 and CDR2 from the germline V gene are MDHEN and SYDVKM. V shed 6 bases and J 2 bases; nucleotides not matched to a gene: 5. The data were obtained in a study of blood T cell repertoires in COVID-19. Study information: Sites across the United States, Italy and Spain contributed samples from acute and convalescent COVID-19. From T cells, B-cell-depleted T cells, or PBMCs came the material, which was cDNA or gDNA.

The origin of this receptor is a woman aged 45-59 years with active or convalescent COVID-19. The chain employs TRBV28 and TRBJ2-7; 9 bases agree with TRBD2. The material sequenced was peripheral blood. DNA for the CDR3: TGTGCCAGCAGAGGGGCTAGCGGGGCCTACGAGCAGTACTTC. Translation gives CASRGASGAYEQYF.